This record covers a single T cell receptor (beta chain). This CDR3 has 15 residues. With 6 bases clipped from V and 4 bases from J, the junction kept 8 bases outside the gene matches. Germline assignment: CDR1 ENHRY and CDR2 SYGVKD. This specimen belongs to a study of blood T cell repertoires in COVID-19. Study details: COVID-19 samples from acute and convalescent phases originated in the United States, Italy and Spain.

Authors' analysis steps: Researchers report that nucleated cell counts were estimated from reference gene primer amplification. Profiling relied on immunoSEQ multiplex PCR, and the TCRdb table lists in-frame clones only, not all of them. For V, J and clone size, that table is used; D and trimming come from the DNA. The table has 300,000 to 450,000 clones, roughly 86% seen once. The source is a human donor in a cohort sampled during active COVID-19. Sequences were obtained from peripheral blood. The V gene is TRBV10-3, the J gene TRBJ2-2; the match to TRBD1 covers 7 bases. The CDR3: CAISLVDRATGELFF. The CDR3 DNA reads as TGTGCCATCAGCCTTGTAGACAGGGCCACCGGGGAGCTGTTTTTT.